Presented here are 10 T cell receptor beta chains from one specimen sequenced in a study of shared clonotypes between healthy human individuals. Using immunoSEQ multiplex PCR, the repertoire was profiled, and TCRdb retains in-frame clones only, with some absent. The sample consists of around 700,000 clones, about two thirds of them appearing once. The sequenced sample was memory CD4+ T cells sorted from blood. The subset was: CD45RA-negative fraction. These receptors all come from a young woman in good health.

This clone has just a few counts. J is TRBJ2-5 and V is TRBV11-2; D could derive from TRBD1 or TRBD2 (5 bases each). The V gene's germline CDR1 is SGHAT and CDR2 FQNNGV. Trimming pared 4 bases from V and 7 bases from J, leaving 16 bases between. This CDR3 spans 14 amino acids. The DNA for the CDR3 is TGTGCCAGCAGCTACCTGGGTAGGGACGGGACCCAGTACTTC. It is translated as CASSYLGRDGTQYF. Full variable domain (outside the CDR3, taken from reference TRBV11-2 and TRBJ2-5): EAGVAQSPRYKIIEKRQSVAFWCNPISGHATLYWYQQILGQGPKLLIQFQNNGVVDDSQLPKDRFSAERLKGVDSTLKIQPAKLEDSAVYLCASSYLGRDGTQYFGPGTRLLVL.

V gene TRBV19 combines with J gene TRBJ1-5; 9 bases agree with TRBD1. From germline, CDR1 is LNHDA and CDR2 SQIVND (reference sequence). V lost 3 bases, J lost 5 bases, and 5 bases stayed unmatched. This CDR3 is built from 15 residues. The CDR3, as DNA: TGTGCCAGTAGTATGTACACAGGGGGCGATCAGCCCCAGCATTTT. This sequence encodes CASSMYTGGDQPQHF.

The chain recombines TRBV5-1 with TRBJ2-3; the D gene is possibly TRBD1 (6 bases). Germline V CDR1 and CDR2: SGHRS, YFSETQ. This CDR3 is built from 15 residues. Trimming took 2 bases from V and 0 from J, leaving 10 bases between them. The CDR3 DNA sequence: TGCGCCAGCAGCTTCCAGGACAGCAGCACAGATACGCAGTATTTT. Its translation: CASSFQDSSTDTQYF.

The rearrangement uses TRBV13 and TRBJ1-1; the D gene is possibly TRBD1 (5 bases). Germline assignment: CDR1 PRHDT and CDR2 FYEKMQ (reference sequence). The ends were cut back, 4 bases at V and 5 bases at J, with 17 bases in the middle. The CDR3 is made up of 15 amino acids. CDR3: CASSSPWGVGTEAFF. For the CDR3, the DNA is TGTGCCAGCAGCTCCCCCTGGGGCGTGGGGACTGAAGCTTTCTTT.

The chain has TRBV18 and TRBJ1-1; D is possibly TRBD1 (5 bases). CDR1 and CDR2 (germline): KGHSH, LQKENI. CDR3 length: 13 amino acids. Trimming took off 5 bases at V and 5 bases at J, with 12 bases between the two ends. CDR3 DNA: TGTGCCAGCTCAGGGGGGAGTGGGACTGAAGCTTTCTTT. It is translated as CASSGGSGTEAFF.

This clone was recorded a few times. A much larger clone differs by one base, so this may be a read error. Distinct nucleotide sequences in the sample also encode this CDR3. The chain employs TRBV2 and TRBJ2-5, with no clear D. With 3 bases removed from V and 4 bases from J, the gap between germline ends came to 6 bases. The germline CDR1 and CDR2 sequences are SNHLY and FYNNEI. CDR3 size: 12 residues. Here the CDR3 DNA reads TGTGCCAGCAGTGAGAGGAGAGAGACCCAGTACTTC. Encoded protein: CASSERRETQYF.

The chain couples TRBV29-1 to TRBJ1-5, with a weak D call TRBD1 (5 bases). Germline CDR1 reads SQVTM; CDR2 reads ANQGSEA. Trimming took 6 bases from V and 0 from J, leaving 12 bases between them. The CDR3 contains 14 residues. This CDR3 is CSVGDLYSNQPQHF. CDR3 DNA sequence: TGCAGCGTGGGGGACCTATATAGCAATCAGCCCCAGCATTTT.

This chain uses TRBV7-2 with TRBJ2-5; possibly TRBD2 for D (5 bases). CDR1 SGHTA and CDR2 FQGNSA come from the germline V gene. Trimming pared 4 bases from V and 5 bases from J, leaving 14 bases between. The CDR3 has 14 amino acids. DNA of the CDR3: TGTGCCAGCAGCTGGGAACTAGTGGGGGAGACCCAGTACTTC. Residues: CASSWELVGETQYF.

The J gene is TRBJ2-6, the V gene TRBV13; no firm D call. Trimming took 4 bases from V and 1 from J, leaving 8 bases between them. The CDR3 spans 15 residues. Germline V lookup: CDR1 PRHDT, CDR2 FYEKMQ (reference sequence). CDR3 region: CASSSTFSGANVLTF. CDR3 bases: TGTGCCAGCAGCTCCACTTTTTCTGGGGCCAACGTCCTGACTTTC.

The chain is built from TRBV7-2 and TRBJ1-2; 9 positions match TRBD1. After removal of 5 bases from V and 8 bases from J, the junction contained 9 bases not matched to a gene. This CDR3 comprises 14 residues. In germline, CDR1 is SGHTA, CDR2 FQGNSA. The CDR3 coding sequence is TGTGCCAGCAGCCTGGGACAGGGAATAGAGGGCTACACCTTC. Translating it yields CASSLGQGIEGYTF.